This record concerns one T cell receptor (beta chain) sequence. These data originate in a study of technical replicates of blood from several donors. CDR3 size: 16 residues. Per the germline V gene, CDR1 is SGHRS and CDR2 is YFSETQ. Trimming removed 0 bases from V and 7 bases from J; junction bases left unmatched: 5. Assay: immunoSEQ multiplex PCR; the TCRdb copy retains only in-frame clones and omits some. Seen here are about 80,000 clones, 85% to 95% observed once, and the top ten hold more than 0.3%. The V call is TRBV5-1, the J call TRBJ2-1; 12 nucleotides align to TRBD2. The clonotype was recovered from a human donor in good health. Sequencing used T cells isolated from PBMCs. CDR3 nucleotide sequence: TGCGCCAGCAGCTTGGGACTAGCGGGAGTAGGGAATGAGCAGTTCTTC. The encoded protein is CASSLGLAGVGNEQFF.